This TCR beta chain was observed in a study of OX40 agonist ivuxolimab in advanced cancers. The overall study: The patients received ivuxolimab by intravenous route every 2 weeks at 0.01 to 10 mg/kg.

Assay: immunoSEQ multiplex PCR; the TCRdb copy retains only in-frame clones and omits some. This table has 30,000 to 35,000 clones, approximately 89% appearing once. V dropped 2 bases and J dropped 3 bases, with 7 bases sitting between them. The CDR3 runs 13 residues. Per germline, CDR1 WNHNN and CDR2 SYGVQD (reference sequence). The sequences come from CD4+ or CD8+ T cells sorted from blood, collected in a trial of the OX40 agonist ivuxolimab. The TCR sequence derives from an adult with an advanced solid tumor such as melanoma, head and neck, liver or kidney cancer. The chain recombines TRBV10-1 with TRBJ2-5; the D is unclear. As DNA, the CDR3 is TGCGCCAGCAGTGAGAGGCTAGAAGAGACCCAGTACTTC. Translated: CASSERLEETQYF.